This TCR beta chain comes out of a study of metastatic and nonmetastatic thyroid tumors. At the level of the study: The comparison covered peripheral blood and tumor or nodule tissue in malignant and benign thyroid patients.

TCRdb re-called the PCR reads through MiXCR. The sample yields 43,000 or so clones, 15% to 20% seen once. All patients reached thyroid surgery having received no treatment beforehand. This CDR3 region has 11 residues. The ends were cut back, 4 bases at V and 0 bases at J, with 4 bases in the middle. Germline CDR1 and CDR2: SQVTM and ANQGSEA. Study-wide points: As reported, TCR beta diversity in blood and tumor was significantly higher in malignant thyroid tumors than in benign nodules.

This clone was counted ten times or more. What it binds is not known. This TCR came from a female donor with papillary thyroid cancer or a benign thyroid nodule (not recorded which). Some clones in this sample may be carry-over from other donors' samples. This chain links TRBV29-1 with TRBJ2-7, with D hard to call. Input material: blood. Here the CDR3 reads CSVAFSYEQYF. Written as DNA, the CDR3 is TGCAGCGTTGCCTTCTCCTACGAGCAGTACTTC.